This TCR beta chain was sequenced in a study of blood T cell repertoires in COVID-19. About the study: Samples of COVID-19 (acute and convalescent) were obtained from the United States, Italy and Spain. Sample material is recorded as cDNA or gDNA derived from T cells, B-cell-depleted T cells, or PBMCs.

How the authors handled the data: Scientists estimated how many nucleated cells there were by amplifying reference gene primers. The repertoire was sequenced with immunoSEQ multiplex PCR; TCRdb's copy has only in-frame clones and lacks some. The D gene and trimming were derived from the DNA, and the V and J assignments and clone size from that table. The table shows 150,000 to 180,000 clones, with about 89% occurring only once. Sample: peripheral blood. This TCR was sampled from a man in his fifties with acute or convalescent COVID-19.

CDR3 residues: CASMRPTNEQFF. Here the CDR3 DNA reads TGTGCCAGCATGCGGCCCACTAATGAGCAGTTCTTC. The rearrangement links TRBV7-9 to TRBJ2-1; the D is unclear. The CDR3 has 12 amino acids. CDR1 is SEHNR, CDR2 FQNEAQ, per germline (reference sequence). Trimming removed 7 bases from V and 7 bases from J, with 11 bases in between.